The present entry profiles one TCR beta chain with its context. The antigen remains unidentified. This specimen comes from a study of cytomegalovirus exposure and HLA in healthy donors. Study context: Findings of an earlier analysis included over 95 million unique TCR beta sequences from 180 million or so T cells. Assignment to the Caucasian-associated ancestry cluster applied to 81% of the approximately 360 genotyped donors. Overall study results and limits: The study had only CMV serostatus as immune exposure information.

In germline, CDR1 is SGHAT, CDR2 FQNNGV. This CDR3 has 17 amino acids. The junction had 3 bases not matched to a gene; V was cut back by 0 bases and J by 2 bases. Amplification used 60 Vbeta primers and 13 Jbeta primers. In the study's own analysis: Later work found approximately 87 million unique TCR beta chains, with 9.5 million to 12 million shared. Libraries were prepared by immunoSEQ multiplex PCR; TCRdb keeps only in-frame clonotypes and omits some of them. V, J and clone size are taken as reported in that table, and D and trimming were inferred from the DNA itself. Of more than 150,000 clones in the sample, approximately 84% are singletons; the top ten hold more than 0.35%.

The origin of this receptor is a boy between 2 and 10 years old in good health and CMV-seronegative. The material sequenced was PBMCs. The chain carries TRBV11-2 and TRBJ2-3; TRBD2 matches at 12 bases. This CDR3 reads CASSLDRTSGVTDTQYF. The CDR3, as DNA: TGTGCCAGCAGCTTAGATCGGACTAGCGGGGTCACAGATACGCAGTATTTT.